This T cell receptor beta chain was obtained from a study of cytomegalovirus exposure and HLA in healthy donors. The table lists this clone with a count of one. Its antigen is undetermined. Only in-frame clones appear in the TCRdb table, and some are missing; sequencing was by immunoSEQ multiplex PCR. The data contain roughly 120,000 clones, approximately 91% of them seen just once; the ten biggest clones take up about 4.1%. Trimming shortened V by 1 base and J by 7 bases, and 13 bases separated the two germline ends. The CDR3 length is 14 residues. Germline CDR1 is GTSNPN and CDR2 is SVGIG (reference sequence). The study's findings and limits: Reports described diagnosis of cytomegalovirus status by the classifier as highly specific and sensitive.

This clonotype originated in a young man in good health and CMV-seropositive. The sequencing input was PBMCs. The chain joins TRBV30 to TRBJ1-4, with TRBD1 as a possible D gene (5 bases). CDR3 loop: CAWSAAREGEKLFF. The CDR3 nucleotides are TGTGCCTGGAGTGCGGCCAGGGAGGGTGAAAAACTGTTTTTT.